This TCR beta chain was profiled in a study of cytomegalovirus exposure and HLA in healthy donors. Primers for the PCR totalled 60 Vbeta and 13 Jbeta. This table comes from immunoSEQ multiplex PCR, and its TCRdb copy is limited to in-frame clones, with some not included. The sample includes around 170,000 clones, around 80% of them seen just once. The germline gives CDR1 PRHDT, CDR2 FYEKMQ (reference sequence). The CDR3 covers 16 residues. V lost 5 bases to trimming and J lost 3 bases, with 19 bases between them. Sequenced input: PBMCs. V gene TRBV13 combines with J gene TRBJ2-5; a weak D match, TRBD1 (6 bases). The receptor's source is a man younger than 35 in good health and CMV-seronegative. The CDR3 sequence is CASSLVRGTEKETQYF. CDR3 coding DNA: TGTGCCAGCAGCCTCGTAAGGGGGACGGAGAAAGAGACCCAGTACTTC.